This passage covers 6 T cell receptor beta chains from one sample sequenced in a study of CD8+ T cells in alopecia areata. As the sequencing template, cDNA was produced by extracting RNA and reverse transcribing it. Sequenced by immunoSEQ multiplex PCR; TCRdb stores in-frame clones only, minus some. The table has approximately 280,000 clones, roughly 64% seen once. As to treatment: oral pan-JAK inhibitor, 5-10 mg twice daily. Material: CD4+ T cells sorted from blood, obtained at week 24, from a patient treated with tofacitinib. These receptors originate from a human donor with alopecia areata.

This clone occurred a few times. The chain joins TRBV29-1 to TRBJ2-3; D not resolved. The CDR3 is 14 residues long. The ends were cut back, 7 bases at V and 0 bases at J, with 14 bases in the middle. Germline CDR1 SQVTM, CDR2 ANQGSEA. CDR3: CSAARRLSTDTQYF. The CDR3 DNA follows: TGCAGCGCTGCCAGGCGGTTAAGCACAGATACGCAGTATTTT.

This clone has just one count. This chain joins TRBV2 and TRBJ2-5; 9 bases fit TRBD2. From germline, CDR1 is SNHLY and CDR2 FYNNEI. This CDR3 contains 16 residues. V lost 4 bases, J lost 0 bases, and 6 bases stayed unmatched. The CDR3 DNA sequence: TGTGCCAGCAGTGGTCGTCTAGCGGGGTACCAAGAGACCCAGTACTTC. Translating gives CASSGRLAGYQETQYF.

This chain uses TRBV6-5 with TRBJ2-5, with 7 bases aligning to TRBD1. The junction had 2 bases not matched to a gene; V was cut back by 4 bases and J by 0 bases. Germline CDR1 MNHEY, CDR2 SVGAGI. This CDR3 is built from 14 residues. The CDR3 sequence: CASSLDRHQETQYF. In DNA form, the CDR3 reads TGTGCCAGCAGTTTGGACAGGCACCAAGAGACCCAGTACTTC.

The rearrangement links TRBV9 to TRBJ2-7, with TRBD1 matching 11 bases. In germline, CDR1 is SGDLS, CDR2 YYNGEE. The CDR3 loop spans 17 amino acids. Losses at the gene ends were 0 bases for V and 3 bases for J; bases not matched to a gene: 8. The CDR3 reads CASSVGDTGTGGYEQYF. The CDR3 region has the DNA TGTGCCAGCAGCGTAGGTGACACCGGGACAGGGGGCTACGAGCAGTACTTC.

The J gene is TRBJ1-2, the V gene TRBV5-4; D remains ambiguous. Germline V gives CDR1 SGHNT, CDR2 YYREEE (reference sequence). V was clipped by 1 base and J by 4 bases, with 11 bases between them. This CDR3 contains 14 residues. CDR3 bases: TGTGCCAGCAGCTTGTCAGGCGGATCCTATGGCTACACCTTC. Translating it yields CASSLSGGSYGYTF.

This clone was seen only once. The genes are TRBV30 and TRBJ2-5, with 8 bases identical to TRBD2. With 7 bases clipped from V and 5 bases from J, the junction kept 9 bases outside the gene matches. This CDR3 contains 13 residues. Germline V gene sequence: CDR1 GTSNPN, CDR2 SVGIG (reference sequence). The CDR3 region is CASGSGGGETQYF. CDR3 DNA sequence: TGTGCCTCAGGAAGCGGGGGAGGGGAGACCCAGTACTTC.